This TCR beta chain derives from a study of blood T cells in healthy people across ages. General study findings and limits: In the absence of known donor CMV status, changes in expanded clonotypes were possibly confounded.

The use of a sample-barcoded 5' primer and a J-beta primer mix characterized a second PCR of roughly 6 to 12 cycles. TCRdb re-called the 5' RACE reads with MiXCR, one entry per CDR3 protein. Of 550,000 to 750,000 distinct CDR3 sequences listed, around 21% were seen once; the top ten hold roughly 3.7%. Worth noting for this clonotype: Its antigen is currently unknown.

CDR3 length equals 13 residues. Trimming shortened V by 2 bases and J by 0 bases, and 6 bases separated the two germline ends. CDR1 and CDR2 from the germline V gene are DFQATT and SNEGSKA (reference sequence). The receptor's source is a man between 70 and 80 years old in good health. The chain links TRBV20-1 to TRBJ2-3; D call uncertain. The source material was blood. CDR3 sequence reads: CSARTTSTDTQYF. The CDR3 coding sequence is TGCAGTGCTAGAACAACAAGCACAGATACGCAGTATTTT.